These 28 T cell receptor beta chains came from one sample sequenced in a study of T cells expressing NK-cell markers. TCRdb processed the 5' RACE reads again and assigns one entry to each CDR3 protein, with no DNA. Its table lists about 550,000 distinct CDR3 sequences. Material for sequencing was blood T cells: a sorted CD56 or NKG2C T cell subset, CD4+ or CD8+ T cells, or bulk PBMC T cells (not recorded which). The source of these receptors is a man younger than 35 in good health.

The gene calls are TRBV6-5 and TRBJ2-5; the D call of TRBD2 rests on TCRdb alone, since no DNA is present to check it. Germline CDR1 MNHEY, CDR2 SVGAGI. This CDR3 comprises 15 residues. CDR3 sequence reads: CASRTSGRNQETQYF.

This chain links TRBV6-2 or TRBV6-3 with TRBJ2-2; TCRdb's D call, TRBD2, is unchecked because there is no DNA. The length of the CDR3 is 16 residues. CDR1 and CDR2 from the germline V gene are MNHEY and SVGEGT. Here the CDR3 reads CASSALLAGVVGELFF.

The rearrangement links TRBV20-1 to TRBJ2-3; TCRdb gives TRBD2 as the D gene, but with no DNA this cannot be confirmed. The CDR3 runs to 15 residues. Germline V gene sequence: CDR1 DFQATT, CDR2 SNEGSKA (reference sequence). The chain's CDR3 is CSAREVAGLTDTQYF.

CDR3 residues: CASSSQWAHPYNEQFF. The chain joins TRBV7-9 to TRBJ2-1; TCRdb's assignment of TRBD2 cannot be checked, as there is no DNA. CDR1 is SEHNR, CDR2 FQNEAQ, per germline (reference sequence). The CDR3 sequence is 16 residues long.

The chain couples TRBV12-3 or TRBV12-4 to TRBJ2-5; as DNA is missing, the TRBD2 call by TCRdb cannot be tested. The CDR3 has 14 amino acids. The CDR3 is CASSRTSSRETQYF.

The rearrangement joins TRBV6-5 to TRBJ2-1; absent DNA, TCRdb's TRBD1 call cannot be checked. The CDR3 is 12 residues long. Germline CDR1 reads MNHEY; CDR2 reads SVGAGI. This chain's CDR3 is CATLDRQLEQFF.

The chain joins TRBV7-9 to TRBJ2-1; lacking DNA, the TRBD1 call made by TCRdb goes unchecked. The CDR3 sequence is 15 residues long. Germline loops: CDR1 SEHNR, CDR2 FQNEAQ (reference sequence). The CDR3 protein is CASSTYRGLFNEQFF. The full variable domain, with the rest looked up from reference TRBV7-9 and TRBJ2-1, is DTGVSQNPRHKITKRGQNVTFRCDPISEHNRLYWYRQTLGQGPEFLTYFQNEAQLEKSRLLSDRFSAERPKGSFSTLEIQRTEQGDSAMYLCASSTYRGLFNEQFFGPGTRLTVL.

This sequence joins TRBV24-1 and TRBJ1-2; lacking DNA, the TRBD1 call made by TCRdb goes unchecked. The CDR3 is 12 amino acids. Germline assignment: CDR1 KGHDR and CDR2 SFDVKD. CDR3 amino acids: CATGDRHYGYTF.

This chain connects TRBV10-2 to TRBJ2-2; TCRdb lists TRBD1, though no DNA is available to test this call. CDR1 is WSHSY, CDR2 SAAADI, per germline. This CDR3 comprises 15 residues. CDR3: CASRADGVNTGELFF.

J is TRBJ2-2 and V is TRBV5-1; TCRdb designates TRBD2, a call that cannot be tested without DNA. The CDR3 length is 17 residues. Germline loops: CDR1 SGHRS, CDR2 YFSETQ. The CDR3 reads CASSLFQGVVETGELFF.

V usage is TRBV27 and J usage is TRBJ1-1. The CDR3 has 13 amino acids. Germline V lookup: CDR1 MNHEY, CDR2 SMNVEV (reference sequence). CDR3 in amino acids: CASSPSGSTEAFF.

The V and J genes are TRBV7-8 and TRBJ2-5; TCRdb indicates TRBD2, and absent DNA this call remains unverified. CDR1 and CDR2 (germline): SGHVS, FQNEAQ. The CDR3 sequence is 17 residues long. CDR3 protein: CASSFPISGSLEETQYF.

This chain connects TRBV10-3 to TRBJ2-3; TCRdb picks TRBD1, but there is no DNA to check that call. The CDR3 is made up of 15 amino acids. The V gene's germline CDR1 is ENHRY and CDR2 SYGVKD. The CDR3 spells CAISDRDRRTDTQYF.

The CDR3 here is CASSVGGGHSGANVLTF. The rearrangement uses TRBV9 and TRBJ2-6; TCRdb's assignment of TRBD1 cannot be checked, as there is no DNA. The CDR3 contains 17 residues. The germline V gene has CDR1 SGDLS and CDR2 YYNGEE. Supplemented by reference TRBV9 and TRBJ2-6, the full variable domain reads DSGVTQTPKHLITATGQRVTLRCSPRSGDLSVYWYQQSLDQGLQFLIQYYNGEERAKGNILERFSAQQFPDLHSELNLSSLELGDSALYFCASSVGGGHSGANVLTFGAGSRLTVL.

The chain is built from TRBV11-1 and TRBJ2-1. The length of the CDR3 is 14 residues. Looked up from germline, CDR1 is SGHAT and CDR2 is FQDESV (reference sequence). CDR3 region: CASRIDSTYNEQFF.

The rearrangement uses TRBV5-5 and TRBJ2-3; TCRdb gives TRBD1 as the D gene, but with no DNA this cannot be confirmed. Germline loops: CDR1 SGHKS, CDR2 YYEKEE (reference sequence). The CDR3 is 17 amino acids. CDR3 loop: CASRRGRTGTVTDTQYF.

This chain links TRBV7-8 with TRBJ2-6; TCRdb gives TRBD2 as the D gene, but with no DNA this cannot be confirmed. CDR1 is SGHVS and CDR2 is FQNEAQ in the germline V gene. The CDR3 covers 18 residues. CDR3 loop: CASSSPGLALSGANVLTF.

The chain carries TRBV5-1 and TRBJ2-3; TCRdb picks TRBD2, but there is no DNA to check that call. There are 15 residues in the CDR3. Germline V gives CDR1 SGHRS, CDR2 YFSETQ. The CDR3 reads CASRREAFVTDTQYF.

This chain connects TRBV11-2 to TRBJ1-5. CDR1 and CDR2 (germline): SGHAT, FQNNGV. The length of the CDR3 is 14 residues. The CDR3 sequence: CASSLAGGIGPQHF.

CDR3: CASSQQDTSTDTQYF. The rearrangement uses TRBV18 and TRBJ2-3. The CDR3 runs to 15 residues. CDR1 is KGHSH and CDR2 is LQKENI in the germline V gene.

The CDR3 reads CSVEDATRMNTEAFF. The V call is TRBV29-1, the J call TRBJ1-1. Germline V gene sequence: CDR1 SQVTM, CDR2 ANQGSEA. The CDR3 has 15 residues.

The V call is TRBV6-2 or TRBV6-3, the J call TRBJ2-6. The CDR3 runs 18 residues. Looked up from germline, CDR1 is MNHEY and CDR2 is SVGEGT. Here the CDR3 reads CASSYLRSGSSGANVLTF.

The rearrangement links TRBV5-1 to TRBJ2-7; TCRdb gives TRBD1 as the D gene, but with no DNA this cannot be confirmed. This CDR3 has 15 amino acids. Per germline, CDR1 SGHRS and CDR2 YFSETQ. The chain's CDR3 is CASSPETGGNYEQYF.

This chain connects TRBV7-6 to TRBJ2-4; TCRdb selects TRBD1, and the lack of DNA leaves this call unchecked. CDR1 and CDR2 from the germline V gene are SGHVS and FNYEAQ. The CDR3 sequence is 16 residues long. CDR3 residues: CASSPGQGLAKNIQYF.

The V call is TRBV25-1, the J call TRBJ2-2; the TCRdb D gene call, TRBD1, has no DNA to confirm it. Germline values: CDR1 MGHDK, CDR2 SYGVNS. The length of the CDR3 is 16 residues. CDR3 region: CASNPGGSRNTGELFF.

The chain combines TRBV7-9 with TRBJ2-4; TCRdb's D call, TRBD1, is unchecked because there is no DNA. Germline V gene data show CDR1 as SEHNR and CDR2 as FQNEAQ (reference sequence). The CDR3 runs to 13 residues. CDR3 amino acids: CASSFGHDDIQYF.

CDR3 residues: CASRRGGPSYEQYF. V gene TRBV12-3 or TRBV12-4 combines with J gene TRBJ2-7; the D call of TRBD2 rests on TCRdb alone, since no DNA is present to check it. The CDR3 sequence is 14 residues long.

The CDR3 is CASSATGGAEAFF. The chain combines TRBV7-9 with TRBJ1-1; TCRdb returns TRBD1, unconfirmable since there is no DNA. This CDR3 comprises 13 residues. Germline CDR1 reads SEHNR; CDR2 reads FQNEAQ (reference sequence).